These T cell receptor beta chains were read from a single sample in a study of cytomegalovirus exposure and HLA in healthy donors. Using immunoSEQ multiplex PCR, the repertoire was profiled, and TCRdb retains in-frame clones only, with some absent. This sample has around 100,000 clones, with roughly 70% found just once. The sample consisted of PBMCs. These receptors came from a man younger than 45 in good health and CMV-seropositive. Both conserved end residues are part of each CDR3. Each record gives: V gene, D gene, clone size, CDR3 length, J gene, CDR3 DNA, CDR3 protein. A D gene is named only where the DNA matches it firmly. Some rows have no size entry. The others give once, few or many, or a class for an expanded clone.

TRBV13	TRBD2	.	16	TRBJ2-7	TGTGCCAGCAGCCCGCCTGGAGCGGGGGGTCTAAACGAGCAGTACTTC	CASSPPGAGGLNEQYF
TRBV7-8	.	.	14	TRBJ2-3	TGTGCCAGCAGCTTAGATTTCGGTACAGATACGCAGTATTTT	CASSLDFGTDTQYF
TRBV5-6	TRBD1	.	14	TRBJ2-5	TGTGCCAGCAGCTCCCACAGGGGGCGAGTGACCCAGTACTTC	CASSSHRGRVTQYF
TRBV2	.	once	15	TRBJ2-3	TGTGCCAGCACCGACGACCCGACACCCACAGATACGCAGTATTTT	CASTDDPTPTDTQYF
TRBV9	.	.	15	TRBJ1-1	TGTGCCAGCAGCGTAGACGGGACTGAGTCCACTGAAGCTTTCTTT	CASSVDGTESTEAFF
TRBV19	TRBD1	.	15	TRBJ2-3	TGTGCCAGTAGTATAGGGGACAGGGTAATAGATACGCAGTATTTT	CASSIGDRVIDTQYF
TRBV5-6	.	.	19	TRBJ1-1	TGTGCCAGCAGCTACTGGTCTAGACTTGGGGGCGGCAGCCGCACTGAAGCTTTCTTT	CASSYWSRLGGGSRTEAFF
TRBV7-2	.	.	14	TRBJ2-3	TGTGCCAGCAGCCCCGGACTTGGCACAGATACGCAGTATTTT	CASSPGLGTDTQYF
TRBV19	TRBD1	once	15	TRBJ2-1	TGTGCCAGTAGTATAGGGACAGGGGAAACACATGAGCAGTTCTTC	CASSIGTGETHEQFF
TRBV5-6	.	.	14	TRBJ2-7	TGTGCCAGCAGCCCCAGGAGGGAACCCTACGAGCAGTACTTC	CASSPRREPYEQYF
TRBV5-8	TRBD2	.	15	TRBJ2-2	TGTGCCAGCAGCTTAGGGAGGGGCCCGACCGGGGAGCTGTTTTTT	CASSLGRGPTGELFF
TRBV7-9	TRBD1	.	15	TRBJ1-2	TGTGCCAGCAGCTCCCAGGGGGCCAGGGGCTATGGCTACACCTTC	CASSSQGARGYGYTF
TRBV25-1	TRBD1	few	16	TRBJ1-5	TGTGCCAGCAGTGATCGGGACAGGGGGCAGGATCAGCCCCAGCATTTT	CASSDRDRGQDQPQHF
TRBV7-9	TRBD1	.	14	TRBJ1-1	TGTGCCAGCAGCTTAGGCGGACAGGGGACTGAAGCTTTCTTT	CASSLGGQGTEAFF
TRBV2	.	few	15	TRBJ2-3	TGTGCCAGCAGTGGGGGACTTCCTACCACAGATACGCAGTATTTT	CASSGGLPTTDTQYF